The rows below give T cell receptor beta chains drawn from one sample of a study of CD8+CD57+ T cells in acquired aplastic anemia. TCRdb fed the reads into MiXCR, producing one record per CDR3 protein. The profile shows around 400,000 distinct CDR3 sequences, about 70% of them singletons. Sequenced: sorted CD4+, CD8+, or CD8+CD57+ T cells (not recorded which) from PBMCs. The receptors derive from a human donor in good health, serving as a control. The CDR3 runs from the conserved cysteine through the conserved F or W. D genes are given only for firm matches. Rows give clone size only sometimes, using once, few, many, or a class for an expanded clone.

j_gene,d_gene,v_gene,abundance,CDR3aa,CDR3nt
TRBJ2-6,-,TRBV20-1,-,CSATAAGGTGANVLTF,TGCAGTGCTACAGCGGCCGGAGGGACTGGGGCCAACGTCCTGACTTTC
TRBJ2-7,-,TRBV20-1,many,CSASGAYEQYF,TGCAGTGCTAGCGGGGCCTACGAGCAGTACTTC
TRBJ1-2,-,TRBV7-2,-,CASSSSGEAHGYTF,TGTGCCAGCAGTTCGTCAGGGGAGGCCCATGGCTACACCTTC
TRBJ2-5,-,TRBV10-1,-,CASSVALDQETQYF,TGCGCCAGCAGTGTTGCGCTGGACCAAGAGACCCAGTACTTC
TRBJ2-3,TRBD2,TRBV20-1,few,CSAKLRLARQADTQYF,TGCAGTGCTAAGTTGAGACTAGCCCGTCAGGCAGATACGCAGTATTTT
TRBJ1-1,-,TRBV19,few,CATIDRGRQKAFF,TGTGCCACCATCGACCGAGGGAGGCAAAAAGCTTTCTTT
TRBJ1-2,-,TRBV7-8,-,CASSLEGGSDGYTF,TGTGCCAGCAGCTTAGAGGGGGGGAGCGACGGCTACACCTTC
TRBJ1-2,TRBD1,TRBV9,-,CASTGTGGYGYTF,TGTGCCAGCACCGGGACAGGAGGCTATGGCTACACCTTC
TRBJ2-3,-,TRBV15,-,CASSRGTGTKPQFF,TGTGCCAGCAGCAGAGGAACAGGGACAAAACCGCAGTTTTTT
TRBJ1-2,-,TRBV7-2,once,CASSAGHDYEKLF,TGTGCCAGCAGCGCGGGGCATGACTATGAAAAACTGTTC
TRBJ1-1,-,TRBV6-1,-,CASSQGSRTEAFF,TGTGCCAGCAGTCAGGGTTCGCGGACTGAAGCTTTCTTT
TRBJ2-7,-,TRBV6-5,-,CASRRGDSYEQYF,TGTGCCAGCAGAAGGGGGGATTCCTACGAGCAGTACTTC
TRBJ2-5,-,TRBV20-1,-,CSAGQGGQEKTQYF,TGCAGTGCTGGTCAGGGTGGGCAAGAGAAGACCCAGTACTTC
TRBJ2-5,-,TRBV5-1,once,CASTLGLVNTYF,TGCGCCAGCACCCTCGGGTTGGTGAACACGTACTTC
TRBJ1-5,-,TRBV7-9,-,CASSLDRPQSNQPF,TGTGCCAGCAGCTTAGACCGGCCCCAGAGCAATCAGCCTTTT
TRBJ1-5,TRBD1,TRBV15,-,CATSSVDRESSPHHF,TGTGCCACCAGCAGCGTAGACAGGGAAAGTTCGCCCCACCACTTT
TRBJ2-5,-,TRBV29-1,-,CSVGRARETQYF,TGCAGCGTCGGTCGGGCGCGAGAGACCCAGTACTTC
TRBJ2-7,TRBD2,TRBV6-1,-,CASSLTSGRNEQYF,TGTGCCAGCAGTCTTACTAGCGGGAGGAACGAGCAGTACTTC
TRBJ2-7,TRBD1,TRBV6-5,many,CASSRTGAEQYF,TGTGCCAGCAGCCGGACAGGGGCCGAGCAGTACTTC
TRBJ2-2,-,TRBV9,-,CASRRNRNAGALFF,TGTGCCAGCAGACGGAATAGGAACGCCGGGGCGCTGTTTTTT
TRBJ1-2,TRBD1,TRBV20-1,many,CSARGQGNGYTF,TGCAGTGCTAGAGGACAGGGGAACGGCTACACCTTC
TRBJ2-3,TRBD2,TRBV6-2/TRBV6-3,many,CASSYRPGGRGDTQYF,TGTGCCAGCAGTTACCGTCCGGGGGGGCGAGGAGATACGCAGTATTTT
TRBJ2-2,TRBD1,TRBV2,few,CASSGQGGITGELFF,TGTGCCAGCAGTGGACAGGGTGGTATCACCGGGGAGCTGTTTTTT
TRBJ2-2,TRBD2,TRBV7-2,-,CASSSETSGGLIF,TGTGCCAGCAGTTCGGAAACAAGCGGGGGACTGATTTTT
TRBJ2-7,-,TRBV7-8,-,CATSRAFARYEQYF,TGTGCCACCAGCAGAGCGTTCGCCAGGTACGAGCAGTACTTC
TRBJ1-2,-,TRBV20-1,-,CSARKDGRGGGYTF,TGCAGTGCGAGGAAAGATGGCAGGGGTGGTGGCTACACCTTC
TRBJ1-2,-,TRBV5-1,-,CASSSGDSTRNYGYTF,TGCGCCAGCAGCTCAGGGGACTCAACCCGTAACTATGGCTACACCTTC